This record concerns one TCR beta chain sequence. This clonotype was recorded at least ten times. No cognate antigen has been identified for it. Base quality data are lacking; no much larger clone is found one base away. The CDR3 spans 15 residues, from the cysteine through the phenylalanine. Of all the DNA, just the CDR3 is kept, 45 bases in frame from base 1. The germline V gene supplies CDR1 SGHRS and CDR2 YFSETQ. The junction carries 18 bases between V and J, which are trimmed by 4 bases and 6 bases respectively. Libraries were constructed by RACE. The run used a NextSeq 500. During library preparation, unique molecular identifiers were attached to individual cDNA molecules so that TCRs could be counted quantitatively and reproducibly. Each blood RNA sample was used to sequence both TCR alpha and TCR beta chains. The source study handled its data this way. A median of roughly 98,000 TCRs per sample was observed, with a range of roughly 23,224 to 750,000. The Decombinator software suite was used to annotate V, J and CDR3 in the TCR reads. Every sample was subsampled to the same number of TCRs (28,000) for the PS versus PT1 abundance plots. Expanded TCRs were defined as absent before sensitization and observed at least eight times at the 2-week time point. The public reads were quality trimmed at Q25 with fastp and then assembled into clones with MiXCR by TCRdb, keeping productive beta chains. Rows are unified per CDR3 protein, each entry keeping the most common DNA and genes. TCRdb's processing, not the authors' own work, is the source of the V and J calls. This sample gives around 340,000 distinct CDR3 sequences in total; around 6.9% of them show up just once. The top ten clonotypes cover less than 10% of the sample.

Reading the label with the study, this specimen's time point is: patch test 1, 2 weeks after DPC sensitization. Read against the paper, the sample's treatment or condition label means: therapeutic diphenylcyclopropenone sensitization with weekly scalp DPC. Blood at each patch-test visit was drawn before the patch test was applied. Eligible patients were aged 18 to 70, diagnosed with alopecia, deemed suitable for DPC therapy, and excluded if pregnant. Unfractionated whole blood was collected in Tempus Blood RNA tubes, and total RNA was extracted from that blood. The data were obtained in a study of human T cells and chemical hapten exposure (dated by TCRdb to about 2021). In terms of the full investigation: For sensitization, 2% DPC in acetone was applied to a 2 cm by 2 cm area of upper inner arm skin. Throughout the study period of about 22 weeks, patients also received therapeutic DPC doses to the scalp every week. Patch tests used Finn chambers with 0.01% DPC on the upper back, scored after 6 days by International Contact Dermatitis Research Group standards. The mostly female patient cohort included alopecia areata with under or over 50% scalp involvement, alopecia totalis and alopecia universalis. Libraries were combined into a pool for sequencing, and differences in TCR yield between samples came mainly from small differences in library volumes within the pool. This study followed changes in the peripheral blood TCR repertoire in vivo during primary and secondary sensitization of alopecia patients to the hapten diphenylcyclopropenone (DPC). Blood samples were taken from patients before sensitization (week 0) and at 2, 6 and about 24 weeks after DPC sensitization. For TCR sequencing, blood came from about 29 alopecia patients at anywhere from one to four time points (pre-sensitization, 2, 6 and 24 weeks).

Overall study outcomes, separate from this receptor: After repeated subsampling, changes were observed in the strength of the expansion versus patch-test correlation and in the threshold at which the correlation became significant. Expanded TCRs formed significantly more large CDR3 similarity clusters than pre-sensitization or healthy control sets, consistent with antigen-driven responses. No change with DPC sensitization was found in the number of TCRs above 1 in 1000 frequency, and no evidence of global repertoire structure alterations was found. Because every patient had alopecia, a presumed autoimmune disease, the patients' immune response might differ from that of healthy individuals. Patch test score correlated positively with the number of PT1 expanded TCRs, reaching significance at thresholds 8, 16 and 32 but not at 4.

The sequence came from a woman under 30 with alopecia areata. Some clones in this sample may be carry-over from other donors' samples. The sample consisted of whole blood, taken in connection with sensitization to the hapten diphenylcyclopropenone (DPC). In this chain, TRBV5-1 is recombined with TRBJ2-3, and TRBD1 may be the D gene, going by 6 matching bases. CDR3 region: CASSASTLGADTQYF. The DNA is TGCGCCAGCAGCGCCTCGACACTGGGGGCCGATACGCAGTATTTT.